This paragraph covers one T cell receptor (beta chain) sequence. Its specificity is not known. The data are from a study of cytomegalovirus exposure and HLA in healthy donors. This PCR relied on a set of 60 Vbeta primers and 13 Jbeta primers. Profiled with immunoSEQ multiplex PCR; TCRdb holds only in-frame clones, not every one. The repertoire holds some 160,000 clones, with about 78% as singletons. Findings and limits, study-wide: Among immune exposure information, only CMV serostatus was available.

Germline CDR1 is LNHDA and CDR2 is SQIVND (reference sequence). The V segment lost 5 bases and the J segment 5 bases; nucleotides outside the gene matches: 6. The CDR3 contains 17 residues. This clonotype originated in a man in his 60s in good health and CMV-seronegative. The chain employs TRBV19 and TRBJ2-1, with TRBD2 matching over 16 bases. The source material was PBMCs. Written as DNA, the CDR3 is TGTGCCAGTAGTGGGCAGGGACTAGCGGGAGGGAACAATGAGCAGTTCTTC. This translates into CASSGQGLAGGNNEQFF.